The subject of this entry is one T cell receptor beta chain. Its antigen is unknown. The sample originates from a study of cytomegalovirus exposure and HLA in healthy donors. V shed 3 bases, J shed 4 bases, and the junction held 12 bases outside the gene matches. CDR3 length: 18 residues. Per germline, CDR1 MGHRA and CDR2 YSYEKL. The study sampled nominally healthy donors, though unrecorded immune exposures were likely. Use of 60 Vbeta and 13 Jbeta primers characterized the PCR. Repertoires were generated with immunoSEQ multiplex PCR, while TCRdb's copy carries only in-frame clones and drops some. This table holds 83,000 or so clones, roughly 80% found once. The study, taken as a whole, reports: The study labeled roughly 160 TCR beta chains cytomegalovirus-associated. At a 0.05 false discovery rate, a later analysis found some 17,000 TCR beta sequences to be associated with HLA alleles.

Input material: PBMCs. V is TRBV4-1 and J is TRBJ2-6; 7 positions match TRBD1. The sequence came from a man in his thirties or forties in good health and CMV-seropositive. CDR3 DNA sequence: TGCGCCAGCAGCCAGATCCCACCAACAGGGGCCGGGGCCAACGTCCTGACTTTC. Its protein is CASSQIPPTGAGANVLTF.